The clone carrying this T cell receptor beta chain was counted only a few times. As yet, its antigen is unknown. The PCR employed 60 Vbeta primers together with 13 Jbeta primers. TCRdb keeps only in-frame clones here, not all; method: immunoSEQ multiplex PCR. The repertoire includes about 110,000 clones, about four fifths of them detected once, and around 4.9% sits in the top ten. These data come from a study of cytomegalovirus exposure and HLA in healthy donors. CDR1 and CDR2 (germline): SGHTA, FQGNSA. Trimming took off 6 bases at V and 1 base at J, with 9 bases between the two ends. The CDR3 sequence is 13 residues long. Study-wide findings and caveats: Researchers left out some V segments, among them TRBV6-2 and TRBV6-3, as indistinguishable. In a later analysis, approximately 18,000 TCR beta sequences were associated with HLA alleles at 0.05 false discovery rate.

The sequence derives from a man aged 25 to 40 in good health and CMV-seropositive. This rearrangement joins TRBV7-2 to TRBJ2-5, with D tentatively TRBD1 (5 bases). The material sequenced was PBMCs. CDR3 sequence reads: CASSQGSQETQYF. In DNA, the CDR3 is TGTGCCAGCAGTCAGGGCTCCCAAGAGACCCAGTACTTC.